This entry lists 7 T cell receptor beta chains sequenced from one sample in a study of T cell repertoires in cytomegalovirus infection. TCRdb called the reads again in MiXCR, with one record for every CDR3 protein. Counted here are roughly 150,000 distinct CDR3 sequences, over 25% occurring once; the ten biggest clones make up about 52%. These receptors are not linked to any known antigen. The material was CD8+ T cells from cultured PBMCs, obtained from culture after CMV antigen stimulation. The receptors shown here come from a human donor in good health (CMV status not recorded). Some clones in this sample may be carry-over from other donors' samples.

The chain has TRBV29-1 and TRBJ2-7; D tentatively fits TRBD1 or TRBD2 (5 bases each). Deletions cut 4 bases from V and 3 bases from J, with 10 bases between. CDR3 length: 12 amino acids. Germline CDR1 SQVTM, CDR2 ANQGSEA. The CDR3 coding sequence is TGCAGCGTTGCGGGACCGAGCTACGAGCAGTACTTC. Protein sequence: CSVAGPSYEQYF.

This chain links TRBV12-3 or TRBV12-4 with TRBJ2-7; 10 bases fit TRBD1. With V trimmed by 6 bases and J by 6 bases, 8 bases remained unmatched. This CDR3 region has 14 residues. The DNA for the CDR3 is TGTGCCAGCAGCCCCGGGGACAGGGGTGGCGAGCAGTACTTC. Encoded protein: CASSPGDRGGEQYF.

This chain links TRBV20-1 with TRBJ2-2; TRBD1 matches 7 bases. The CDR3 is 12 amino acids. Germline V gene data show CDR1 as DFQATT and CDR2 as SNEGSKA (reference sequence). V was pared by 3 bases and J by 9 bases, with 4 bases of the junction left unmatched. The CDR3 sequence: CSASKGAWELFF. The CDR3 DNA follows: TGCAGTGCTAGCAAGGGGGCCTGGGAGCTGTTTTTT.

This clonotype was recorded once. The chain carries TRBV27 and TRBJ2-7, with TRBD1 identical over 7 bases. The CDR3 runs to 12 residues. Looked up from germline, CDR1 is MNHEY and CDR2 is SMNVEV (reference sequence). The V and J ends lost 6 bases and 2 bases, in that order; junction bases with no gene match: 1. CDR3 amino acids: CASSGQAYEQYF. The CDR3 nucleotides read TGTGCCAGCAGCGGACAGGCCTACGAGCAGTACTTC.

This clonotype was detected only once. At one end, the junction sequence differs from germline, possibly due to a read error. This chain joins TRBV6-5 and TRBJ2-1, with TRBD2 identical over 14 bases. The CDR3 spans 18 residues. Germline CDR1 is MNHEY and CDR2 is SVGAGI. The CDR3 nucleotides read TGTGCCAGCAGTTACCGGAGGGGGACTAGCGGGAGATACAATAAGCAGTTCTTC. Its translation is CASSYRRGTSGRYNKQFF.

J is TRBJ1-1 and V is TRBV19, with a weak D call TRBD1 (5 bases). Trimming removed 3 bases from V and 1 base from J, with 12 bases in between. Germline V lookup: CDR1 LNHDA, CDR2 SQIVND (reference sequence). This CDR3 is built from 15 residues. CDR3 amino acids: CASSILGAGNTEAFF. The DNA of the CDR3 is TGTGCCAGTAGTATCCTTGGGGCAGGGAACACTGAAGCTTTCTTT.

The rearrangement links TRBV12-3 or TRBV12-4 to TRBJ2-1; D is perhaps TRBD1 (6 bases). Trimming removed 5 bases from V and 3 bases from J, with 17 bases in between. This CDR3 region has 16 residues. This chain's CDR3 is CASSLTSGTIYNEQFF. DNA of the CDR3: TGTGCCAGCAGTCTCACCTCCGGGACAATCTACAATGAGCAGTTCTTC.